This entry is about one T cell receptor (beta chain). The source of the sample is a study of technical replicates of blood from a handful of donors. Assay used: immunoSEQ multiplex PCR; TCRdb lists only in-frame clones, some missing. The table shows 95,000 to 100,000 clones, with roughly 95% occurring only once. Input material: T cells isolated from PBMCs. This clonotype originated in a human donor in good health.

The CDR3 bases are TGTGCCAGTTCTCCTAGTATACCGGGGTTCAACGAGCAGTACTTC. This translates into CASSPSIPGFNEQYF. The chain links TRBV19 to TRBJ2-7; D may be TRBD2 (5 bases). The CDR3 has 15 amino acids. V was cut by 8 bases and J by 5 bases, with 22 bases left in between. Germline CDR1 LNHDA, CDR2 SQIVND (reference sequence).